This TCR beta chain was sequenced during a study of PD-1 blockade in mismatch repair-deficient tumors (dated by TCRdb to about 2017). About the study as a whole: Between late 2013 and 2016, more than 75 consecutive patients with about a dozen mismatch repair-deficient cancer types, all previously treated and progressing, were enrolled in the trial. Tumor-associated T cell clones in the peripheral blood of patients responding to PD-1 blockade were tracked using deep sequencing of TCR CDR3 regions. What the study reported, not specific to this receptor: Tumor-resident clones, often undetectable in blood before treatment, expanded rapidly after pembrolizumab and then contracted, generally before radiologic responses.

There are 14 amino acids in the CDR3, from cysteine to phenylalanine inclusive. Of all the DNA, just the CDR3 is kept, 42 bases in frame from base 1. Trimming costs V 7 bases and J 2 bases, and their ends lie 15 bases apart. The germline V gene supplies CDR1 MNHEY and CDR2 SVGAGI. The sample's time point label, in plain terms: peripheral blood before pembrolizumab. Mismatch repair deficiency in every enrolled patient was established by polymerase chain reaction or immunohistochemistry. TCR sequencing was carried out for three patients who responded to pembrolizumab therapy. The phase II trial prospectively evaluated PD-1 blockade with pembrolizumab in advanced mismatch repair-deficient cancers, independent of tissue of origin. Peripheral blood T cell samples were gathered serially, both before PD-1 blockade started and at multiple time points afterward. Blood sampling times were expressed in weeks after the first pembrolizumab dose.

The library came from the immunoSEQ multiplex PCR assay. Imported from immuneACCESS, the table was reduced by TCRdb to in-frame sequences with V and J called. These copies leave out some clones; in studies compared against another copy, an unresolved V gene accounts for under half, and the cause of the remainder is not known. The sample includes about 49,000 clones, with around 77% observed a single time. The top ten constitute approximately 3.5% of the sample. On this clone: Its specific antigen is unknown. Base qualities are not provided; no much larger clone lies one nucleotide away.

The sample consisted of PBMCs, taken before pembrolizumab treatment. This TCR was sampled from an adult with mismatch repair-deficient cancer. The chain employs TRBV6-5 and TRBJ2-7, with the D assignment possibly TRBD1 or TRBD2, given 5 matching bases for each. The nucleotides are TGTGCCAGCACCCTTGGGCCGGGGCCCTACGAGCAGTACTTC. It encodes CASTLGPGPYEQYF.